The T cell receptor beta chain under discussion was sequenced for a study of CD4 T cells in relation to SARS-CoV-2 and coronaviruses (dated by TCRdb to the early 2020s). About the investigation overall: In the ViraFEST assay, PBMCs were cultured with antigen for 9 to 10 days, after which TCR beta CDR3s were sequenced to identify antigen-specific clonal expansions. The Adaptive Biotechnologies TCR-sequencing kit was used to sequence samples from three pre-COVID donors and the naive versus memory experiments, whereas other data were Illumina-based. A different TCR-beta assay, based on Illumina, was used to sequence expansion assays from other donors in the study. Among the roughly twelve convalescent patients, 8 males and 4 females were included, and two of the subjects were Hispanic. Memory CD4+ T cell crossreactivity between SARS-CoV-2 and common cold coronavirus spike proteins was assessed at the TCR clonotype level in the study. The full convalescent cohort of roughly eleven patients had a median age of around 40 years, ranging from roughly 21 to 75 years. Shared crossreactive spike epitopes were mapped to their HLA restriction using patient-derived lymphoblastoid cell lines. Broader findings and caveats from the paper: Significantly weaker SARS-CoV-2-driven expansion was shown by crossreactive clones than by monoreactive clones, consistent with antigenic imprinting. The study was constrained by small numbers of patients and of tested TCRs. Because no donor provided both pre-pandemic and post-infection samples, tracing the source of pre-existing responses was limited. Crossreactivity analysis centred on spike protein, so crossreactivity against other viral proteins was not assessed. Naive versus memory sequencing indicated that memory recall responses, rather than primary responses primed during culture, are detected by the assay. In approximately 60% of donors, memory CD4+ clonotypes turned up that crossrecognized SARS-CoV-2 and at least one common cold coronavirus spike.

Survey-level immunoSEQ TCR-beta sequencing was performed on DNA from CEF-cultured naive and memory CD4+ T cells. As for the authors' bioinformatics: Preprocessing removed nonproductive sequences and CDR3s not starting with C, not ending with F or W, or shorter than 7 amino acids. The MANAFEST web app was used to call antigen-specific clonotypes on the basis of expansion compared with the reference and with other culture wells. A clone was considered positive if the clone showed significant expansion compared with the reference culture in 2 of 3 replicate wells at an FDR below 0.05. A further requirement for positive clones was significant expansion compared with all other tandem wells, along with an odds ratio above 5. Cultured and uncultured naive and memory CD4+ repertoires were searched for previously identified spike- and CEF-reactive CDR3s. Pairwise Levenshtein distance, computed with the stringdist R package after three terminal residues were trimmed from each end, was used as the measure of CDR3 homology. TCRdb limited this immuneACCESS table to in-frame rearrangements with V and J called. A share of clones is missing; checked studies link under half to unresolved V genes, and the rest is unexplained. The DNA was the basis for D and trimming; V, J and clone size are from that table. Across this sample there are about 39,000 clones, with around 77% seen only once. Roughly 22% of the sample belongs to the ten largest clones.

A word on this clone: Its cognate antigen has yet to be identified. No base quality values were provided; no much bigger clone lies one nucleotide off.

From the cysteine through the phenylalanine, the CDR3 covers 15 amino acids. Left in the record is the CDR3 DNA by itself, 45 bases read in frame from the first base. Trimming at the junction amounts to 5 bases on V and 0 bases on J, and the germline ends lie 10 bases apart. The CDR1 and CDR2 encoded by the germline V gene (reference sequence) are LGHDT and YNNKEL. To separate naive from memory CD4+ T cells, cryopreserved PBMCs first underwent CD4 enrichment and then EasySep naive CD4+ T cell enrichment. For about ten days, around 92,000 sorted naive or memory CD4+ T cells were cultured together with CEF peptides and T cell-depleted PBMCs at a 1:1 ratio. In general, triplicate replicate wells were used for every peptide culture condition. PBMCs were isolated from leukapheresis product or whole blood by Ficoll-Paque PLUS gradient centrifugation. PBMCs were either cryopreserved at -140 degrees C or used fresh in the expansion assay. The QIAamp Micro DNA Kit was used to extract genomic DNA from the CD4+ T cells.

The sequenced material came from memory CD4+ T cells from PBMCs, cultured in vitro. This sample's cell subset or site label indicates: memory (non-naive) CD4+ T cells. This chain joins TRBV3-1 (or the pseudogene TRBV3-2) to TRBJ1-4, and possibly TRBD1, on 5 matching bases. This TCR derives from an adult with COVID-19. The CDR3 region: CASSEQTATNEKLFF. Read as DNA, the sequence is TGTGCCAGCAGCGAACAGACAGCAACTAATGAAAAACTGTTTTTT.